This T cell receptor beta chain stems from a study of T-cell reconstitution after alpha-beta-depleted transplantation in children. This clonotype was counted at least ten times. Library preparation (for TCRbeta) was performed with unique molecular identifiers. TCRdb used MiXCR to reprocess the PCR reads, holding one entry per CDR3 protein. The profile covers about 340,000 distinct CDR3 sequences, with roughly 15% appearing a single time and over 3.5% taken by the ten largest. Sample: PBMCs, taken from the stem cell graft. The source is a human donor who donated a stem cell graft to a child with Fanconi anemia.

CDR3 in amino acids: CSARPTGEVNEQFF. In nucleotides, the CDR3 is TGCAGTGCCCGACCGACAGGGGAGGTCAATGAGCAGTTCTTC. The chain is built from TRBV20-1 and TRBJ2-1, with 8 nucleotides matching TRBD1. There are 14 residues in the CDR3. V was clipped by 6 bases and J by 6 bases; unmatched bases: 10. CDR1 is DFQATT, CDR2 SNEGSKA, per germline (reference sequence).